This entry describes one T cell receptor beta chain. TEMRA cells were FACS-enriched, with CD8+ and CD4+ T cells isolated negatively. Per the germline V gene, CDR1 is MDHEN and CDR2 is SYDVKM. The CDR3 covers 14 residues. V lost 6 bases, J lost 4 bases, and 12 bases lay in between. This entry is derived from a study of CD8 T cells in Susac syndrome. The RNA input was 0.5 to 1 ug, and it was reverse transcribed with random hexamers. The immunoSEQ assay covered 54 Vbeta and 13 Jbeta segments for CDR3. MiXCR, applied by TCRdb to the immunoSEQ multiplex PCR reads, yields one record per CDR3 protein. The table has some 300,000 distinct CDR3 sequences, roughly 85% seen once; the top ten hold roughly 0.21%.

The chain links TRBV28 to TRBJ2-2; D perhaps matches TRBD2 (5 bases). The sequencing input was CD8+ T cells from PBMCs. This TCR was recovered from a human donor with multiple sclerosis. The CDR3: CASRYGLLTGELFF. The CDR3 DNA follows: TGTGCCAGCAGATACGGACTGCTCACCGGGGAGCTGTTTTTT.